A single sample is the source of the 15 T cell receptor beta chains below, sequenced in a study of T cell changes during pregnancy in multiple sclerosis. Measured with immunoSEQ multiplex PCR; TCRdb has only the in-frame clones, and not every one. The sample records tens of thousands of clones, almost 90% being singletons. This material consisted of peripheral blood, taken after pregnancy. The receptors derive from a female donor in good health, enrolled as a control in a pregnancy study.

The chain combines TRBV4-2 with TRBJ1-3; the D gene is possibly TRBD1 (5 bases). Germline V CDR1 and CDR2: LGHNA, YNFKEQ. V was shortened by 0 bases and J by 4 bases, with 10 bases between the two germline ends. This CDR3 has 15 residues. This CDR3 is CASSQDSGGGNTIYF. CDR3 in DNA: TGTGCCAGCAGCCAAGATAGCGGGGGGGGAAACACCATATATTTT.

The genes are TRBV27 and TRBJ2-5, with D perhaps TRBD2 (5 bases). There are 16 residues in the CDR3. The germline V gene has CDR1 MNHEY and CDR2 SMNVEV (reference sequence). Trimming took off 6 bases at V and 6 bases at J, with 23 bases between the two ends. The CDR3 loop reads CASSRDGNPSGKTQYF. The CDR3 nucleotides read TGTGCCAGCAGCCGAGACGGGAATCCAAGCGGAAAGACCCAGTACTTC.

J is TRBJ2-3 and V is TRBV11-2, with unresolved D. Germline CDR1 reads SGHAT; CDR2 reads FQNNGV. V was shortened by 1 base and J by 3 bases, with 8 bases between the two germline ends. The CDR3 is 14 residues long. The CDR3 DNA reads TGTGCCAGCAGCTTAGGGCAGTCTACAGATACGCAGTATTTT. This sequence encodes CASSLGQSTDTQYF.

V and J are TRBV2 and TRBJ2-7; TRBD2 might be the D (5 bases). The V end was cut by 6 bases, the J end by 1 base, with 10 bases between. The CDR3 consists of 13 residues. Germline CDR1 is SNHLY and CDR2 is FYNNEI. CDR3 in DNA: TGTGCCAGCAGGAACGAGGGATCCTACGAGCAGTACTTC. Translating gives CASRNEGSYEQYF.

V gene TRBV18 combines with J gene TRBJ2-1, with D tentatively TRBD1 (6 bases). The CDR3 spans 15 residues. Germline V gene lookup returns CDR1 KGHSH and CDR2 LQKENI. V shed 0 bases and J shed 0 bases, with 6 bases lying between them. CDR3: CASSPPDSSYNEQFF. Here the CDR3 DNA reads TGTGCCAGCTCACCACCGGACAGCTCCTACAATGAGCAGTTCTTC.

This sequence joins TRBV2 and TRBJ2-1, with TRBD2 as a possible D gene (6 bases). Germline CDR1 reads SNHLY; CDR2 reads FYNNEI. The CDR3 covers 16 residues. V was cut by 5 bases and J by 6 bases, with 20 bases left in between. The CDR3 is CASSIRGLAAGNEQFF. As DNA, the CDR3 is TGTGCCAGCAGTATCCGGGGCCTAGCAGCGGGCAATGAGCAGTTCTTC.

The V and J genes are TRBV6-6 and TRBJ2-1; D gene uncertain. V lost 2 bases and J lost 12, with 11 bases in between. Germline loops: CDR1 MNHNY, CDR2 SVGAGI (reference sequence). This CDR3 spans 12 amino acids. CDR3 sequence reads: CASSYPDKRQFF. The CDR3 DNA is TGTGCCAGCAGTTACCCCGACAAAAGGCAGTTCTTC.

J is TRBJ1-2 and V is TRBV4-3; 7 positions match TRBD1. Germline-derived CDR1 and CDR2 are LGHNA and YSLEER. CDR3 size: 15 residues. Trimming took 0 bases from V and 4 from J; bases not matched to a gene: 5. The CDR3 region is CASSQEHRGGYGYTF. The CDR3 DNA reads TGCGCCAGCAGCCAAGAGCACAGGGGTGGCTATGGCTACACCTTC.

The chain combines TRBV6-5 with TRBJ1-3, with D hard to call. Trimming stripped 3 bases from V and 4 bases from J, with 13 bases between. This CDR3 has 15 amino acids. Looked up from germline, CDR1 is MNHEY and CDR2 is SVGAGI. In DNA form, the CDR3 reads TGTGCCAGCAGTTATTCGGGGTTCCGAGGAAACACCATATATTTT. As protein: CASSYSGFRGNTIYF.

Here the CDR3 reads CAWSLGSNYGYTF. In DNA form, the CDR3 reads TGTGCCTGGAGTCTTGGGAGTAACTATGGCTACACCTTC. V is TRBV30 and J is TRBJ1-2; D unclear. Between the trimmed V and J ends, which lost 2 bases and 1 base, there was a span of 8 bases. CDR3 length: 13 amino acids. Germline V gene lookup returns CDR1 GTSNPN and CDR2 SVGIG (reference sequence).

The chain carries TRBV5-1 and TRBJ2-3, with 12 bases aligning to TRBD2. This CDR3 is 16 amino acids long. Trimming removed 1 base from V and 4 bases from J; junction bases left unmatched: 4. The germline V gene has CDR1 SGHRS and CDR2 YFSETQ. CDR3 amino acids: CASSLTASGGADTQYF. DNA for the CDR3: TGCGCCAGCAGCTTGACCGCTAGCGGGGGGGCAGATACGCAGTATTTT. Variable domain in full (rest from reference TRBV5-1 and TRBJ2-3): KAGVTQTPRYLIKTRGQQVTLSCSPISGHRSVSWYQQTPGQGLQFLFEYFSETQRNKGNFPGRFSGRQFSNSRSEMNVSTLELGDSALYLCASSLTASGGADTQYFGPGTRLTVL.

The genes are TRBV28 and TRBJ1-2; D gene uncertain. V was pared by 4 bases and J by 7 bases, with 13 bases between. The CDR3 extends over 13 amino acids. Germline loops: CDR1 MDHEN, CDR2 SYDVKM. The CDR3 is CASSSSGWRGYTF. The CDR3, as DNA: TGTGCCAGCAGTTCCTCGGGGTGGCGTGGCTACACCTTC.

This clone has just one count. V is TRBV11-3 and J is TRBJ1-1; the D is unclear. V lost 7 bases and J 7 bases, leaving 10 bases between the germline ends. The CDR3 contains 11 residues. Germline V gene sequence: CDR1 SGHNT, CDR2 YENEEA. The CDR3 coding sequence is TGTGCCAGCATGTCGCGGGGTGAAGCTTTCTTT. It is translated as CASMSRGEAFF.

The chain combines TRBV6-1 with TRBJ2-1, with 9 nucleotides matching TRBD1. The CDR3 is 14 amino acids. Germline assignment: CDR1 MNHNS and CDR2 SASEGT. With 6 bases clipped from V and 7 bases from J, the junction kept 7 bases outside the gene matches. CDR3 coding DNA: TGTGCCAGCAGCGGGGACAGGGAGATTAATGAGCAGTTCTTC. It yields the protein CASSGDREINEQFF.

DNA of the CDR3: TGCGCCAGCGGAACTAGCGCGGGGGTTGAGCAGTTCTTC. It is translated as CASGTSAGVEQFF. The rearrangement links TRBV5-1 to TRBJ2-1; 7 bases match TRBD2. The length of the CDR3 is 13 residues. Trimming cost V 7 bases and J 9 bases; bases outside gene matches: 10. From germline, CDR1 is SGHRS and CDR2 YFSETQ.